The next 10 T cell receptor beta chains were all read from a single sample in a study of graft-versus-host responses after intestinal transplantation. TCRdb keeps only in-frame clones here, not all; method: immunoSEQ multiplex PCR. The sample comprises just over 15,000 clones, roughly 74% of which are singletons, and under 3.5% rests with the top ten. Lymphocytes (intraepithelial and lamina propria) were released by processing the graft tissue. The sample consisted of ileum tissue, taken 14 days after transplant. Receptor source: a human patient who received an intestinal transplant, so some T cells may come from the graft donor.

This chain joins TRBV5-1 and TRBJ1-1, with no clear D. From germline, CDR1 is SGHRS and CDR2 YFSETQ. V was cut by 0 bases and J by 10 bases, with 10 bases left in between. The CDR3 covers 12 residues. CDR3 in amino acids: CASSLGAGRAFF. The CDR3 DNA follows: TGCGCCAGCAGCTTGGGGGCGGGGAGAGCTTTCTTT.

The chain combines TRBV7-3 with TRBJ1-5, with D perhaps TRBD1 (6 bases). V shed 8 bases and J shed 4 bases, with 12 bases lying between them. Germline CDR1 and CDR2: SGHTA and FQGTGA. The CDR3 totals 13 residues. The CDR3 DNA reads as TGTGCCAGCGGACGGACAGTAAATCAGCCCCAGCATTTT. It translates to CASGRTVNQPQHF.

In its sample, this clone was seen once. The rearrangement joins TRBV6-5 to TRBJ1-4; the match to TRBD1 covers 7 bases. Germline V gene sequence: CDR1 MNHEY, CDR2 SVGAGI. The CDR3 is 15 amino acids. The trim removed 0 bases at V and 10 bases at J, leaving 8 bases unmatched. In DNA, the CDR3 is TGTGCCAGCAGTTACTCTGGGACAGCGAGCGTAAAACTGTTTTTT. Amino acid sequence: CASSYSGTASVKLFF.

The CDR3 loop reads CASSFPLGGAGYGYTF. CDR3 coding DNA: TGTGCCAGCAGTTTCCCTCTAGGAGGGGCCGGTTATGGCTACACCTTC. The chain joins TRBV28 to TRBJ1-2, with a possible D match to TRBD1 (5 bases). The V gene's germline CDR1 is MDHEN and CDR2 SYDVKM. V lost 3 bases and J lost 5, with 19 bases in between. The CDR3 runs to 16 residues.

This chain joins TRBV6-7 and TRBJ2-1; TRBD2 matches at 7 bases. TRBV6-7 is assigned to the ORF class and has an uncertain function. V dropped 3 bases and J dropped 8; count of bases not matched to a gene: 16. This CDR3 is built from 17 residues. The CDR3 region has the DNA TGTGCCAGCAGTTATCCCGGGAGCTGGGGGGGTTCCTATGAGCAGTTCTTC. It translates to CASSYPGSWGGSYEQFF.

In this sample, this clone turned up a few times. The chain is built from TRBV30 and TRBJ2-1; TRBD2 is a possible D gene (5 bases). The CDR3 extends over 13 amino acids. Germline V lookup: CDR1 GTSNPN, CDR2 SVGIG (reference sequence). V lost 0 bases to trimming and J lost 9 bases, with 12 bases between them. The CDR3 nucleotides read TGTGCCTGGAGTGTAGGTTCTAGCAGTGAGCAGTTCTTC. Translation: CAWSVGSSSEQFF.

This chain joins TRBV5-4 and TRBJ2-3, with 15 bases identical to TRBD2. This CDR3 spans 17 amino acids. V shed 0 bases, J shed 11 bases, and the junction held 10 bases outside the gene matches. CDR1 is SGHNT, CDR2 YYREEE, per germline (reference sequence). For the CDR3, the DNA is TGTGCCAGCAGCTTGGATTCCGGGACTAGCGGGGGGCTTAAGCAGTATTTT. Its translation: CASSLDSGTSGGLKQYF.

The genes are TRBV9 and TRBJ1-1; maybe TRBD1 (5 bases). This CDR3 region has 13 residues. The V gene's germline CDR1 is SGDLS and CDR2 YYNGEE. V lost 3 bases and J lost 3, with 9 bases in between. CDR3 nucleotide sequence: TGTGCCAGCAGCGCACAGGTACACACTGAAGCTTTCTTT. Amino acids: CASSAQVHTEAFF.

A single count supports this clone. V is TRBV6-4 and J is TRBJ2-3, with a weak D call TRBD2 (5 bases). Germline loops: CDR1 MRHNA, CDR2 SNTAGT. The CDR3 is made up of 17 amino acids. V lost 0 bases, J lost 3 bases, and 16 bases lay in between. Written as DNA, the CDR3 is TGTGCCAGCAGTGACTCGAAATGGACGGGGATAACAGATACGCAGTATTTT. Encoded protein: CASSDSKWTGITDTQYF.

This clone occurred once. V and J are TRBV28 and TRBJ1-4, with no clear D. The CDR3 has 13 residues. The germline V and J ends were trimmed by 6 bases and 1 base, with 6 bases remaining between them. Germline values: CDR1 MDHEN, CDR2 SYDVKM. In DNA, the CDR3 is TGTGCCAGCAGCCCGTTAACTAATGAAAAACTGTTTTTT. Its protein product is CASSPLTNEKLFF. Looking up the rest from reference TRBV28 and TRBJ1-4 gives the full variable domain: DVKVTQSSRYLVKRTGEKVFLECVQDMDHENMFWYRQDPGLGLRLIYFSYDVKMKEKGDIPEGYSVSREKKERFSLILESASTNQTSMYLCASSPLTNEKLFFGSGTQLSVL.